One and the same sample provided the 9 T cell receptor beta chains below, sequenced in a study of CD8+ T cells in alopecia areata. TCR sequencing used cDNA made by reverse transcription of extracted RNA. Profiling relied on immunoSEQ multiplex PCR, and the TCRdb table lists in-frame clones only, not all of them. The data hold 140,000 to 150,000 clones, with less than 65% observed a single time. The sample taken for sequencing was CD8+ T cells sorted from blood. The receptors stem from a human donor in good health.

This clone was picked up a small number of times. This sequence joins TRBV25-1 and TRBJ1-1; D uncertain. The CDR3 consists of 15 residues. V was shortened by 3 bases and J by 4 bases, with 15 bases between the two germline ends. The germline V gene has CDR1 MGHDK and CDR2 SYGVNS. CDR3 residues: CASSDPSGGRTEAFF. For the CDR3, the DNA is TGTGCCAGCAGTGACCCCTCAGGCGGACGCACTGAAGCTTTCTTT.

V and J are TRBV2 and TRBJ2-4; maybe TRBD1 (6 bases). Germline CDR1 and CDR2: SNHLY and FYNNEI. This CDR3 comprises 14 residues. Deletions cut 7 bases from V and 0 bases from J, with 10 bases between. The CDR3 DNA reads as TGTGCCAGCATGGACAGTCTAGCCAAAAACATTCAGTACTTC. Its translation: CASMDSLAKNIQYF.

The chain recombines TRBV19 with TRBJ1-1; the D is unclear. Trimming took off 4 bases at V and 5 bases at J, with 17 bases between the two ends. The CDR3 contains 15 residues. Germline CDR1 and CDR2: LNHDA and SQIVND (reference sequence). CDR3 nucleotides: TGTGCCAGTAGTAAGGTAGAGGAGGCGATTACTGAAGCTTTCTTT. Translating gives CASSKVEEAITEAFF.

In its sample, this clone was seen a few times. The DNA of the CDR3 is TGCAGCGTTGTAATAAGGGGCGGGAGGCCGCCCTCCTACGAGCAGTACTTC. Translated, it gives CSVVIRGGRPPSYEQYF. This rearrangement joins TRBV29-1 to TRBJ2-7; 8 nucleotides match TRBD2. V shed 4 bases and J 0 bases; nucleotides not matched to a gene: 14. CDR1 is SQVTM and CDR2 is ANQGSEA in the germline V gene. The CDR3 consists of 17 residues.

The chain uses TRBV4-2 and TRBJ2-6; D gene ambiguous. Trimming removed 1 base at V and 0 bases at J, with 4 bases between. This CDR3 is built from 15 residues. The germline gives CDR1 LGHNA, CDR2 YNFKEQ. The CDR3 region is CASSQVTSGANVLTF. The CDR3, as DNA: TGTGCCAGCAGCCAAGTAACCTCTGGGGCCAACGTCCTGACTTTC.

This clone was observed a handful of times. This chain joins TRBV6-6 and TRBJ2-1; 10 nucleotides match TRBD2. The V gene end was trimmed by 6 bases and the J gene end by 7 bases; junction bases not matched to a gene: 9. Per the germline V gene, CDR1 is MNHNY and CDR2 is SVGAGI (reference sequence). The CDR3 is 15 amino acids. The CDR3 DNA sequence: TGTGCCAGCAGCCTAAGCGGGAGGGCCATGAATGAGCAGTTCTTC. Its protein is CASSLSGRAMNEQFF.

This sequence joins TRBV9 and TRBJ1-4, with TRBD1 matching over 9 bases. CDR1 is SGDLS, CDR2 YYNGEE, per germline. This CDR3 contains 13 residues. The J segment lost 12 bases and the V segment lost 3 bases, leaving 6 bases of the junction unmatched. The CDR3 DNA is TGTGCCAGCAGCGCGGGACAGGGAAGCGAACTGTTTTTT. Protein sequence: CASSAGQGSELFF.

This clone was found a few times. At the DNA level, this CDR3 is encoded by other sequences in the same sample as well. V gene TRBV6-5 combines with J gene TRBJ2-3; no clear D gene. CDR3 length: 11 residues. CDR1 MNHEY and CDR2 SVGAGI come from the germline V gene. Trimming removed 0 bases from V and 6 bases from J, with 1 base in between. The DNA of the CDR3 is TGTGCCAGCAGTTACTCCGATACGCAGTATTTT. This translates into CASSYSDTQYF.

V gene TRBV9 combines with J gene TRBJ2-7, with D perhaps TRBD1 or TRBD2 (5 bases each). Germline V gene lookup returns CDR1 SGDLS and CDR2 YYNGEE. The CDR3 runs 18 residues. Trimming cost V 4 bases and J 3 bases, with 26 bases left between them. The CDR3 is CASSQLANIGAGFYEQYF. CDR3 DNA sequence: TGTGCCAGCAGCCAACTGGCGAACATCGGGGCCGGGTTCTACGAGCAGTACTTC.